Each of the 16 T cell receptor beta chains below was sequenced from the same sample in a study of vaccination and CD4 T cells after COVID-19. The antigens for these receptors are not known. Documented treatment: roughly 10-day PBMC culture with coronavirus spike peptide pools or control peptides (ViraFEST assay). Once obtained from cultured CD4+ T cells, the DNA was sequenced using the Oncomine TCR Beta short-read assay. One entry per CDR3 protein, called by TCRdb with MiXCR from the PCR reads. The sample has 15,000 or so distinct CDR3 sequences, roughly two fifths seen once. Sequenced sample: CD4+ T cells from blood, cultured in vitro. The receptors shown here come from a human donor who had recovered from COVID-19.

The V call is TRBV14, the J call TRBJ2-3; D call uncertain. V lost 3 bases, J lost 6 bases, and 10 bases lay in between. The CDR3 contains 13 residues. Germline assignment: CDR1 SGHDN and CDR2 FVKESK. In nucleotides, the CDR3 is TGTGCCAGCAGCCACAGGTGGGCGGATACGCAGTATTTT. Protein sequence: CASSHRWADTQYF. The full variable domain, completed using reference TRBV14 and TRBJ2-3, is EAGVTQFPSHSVIEKGQTVTLRCDPISGHDNLYWYRRVMGKEIKFLLHFVKESKQDESGMPNNRFLAERTGGTYSTLKVQPAELEDSGVYFCASSHRWADTQYFGPGTRLTVL.

The chain couples TRBV7-2 to TRBJ2-7; D is possibly TRBD2 (7 bases). Germline CDR1 and CDR2: SGHTA and FQGNSA. V gave up 6 bases and J gave up 4 bases, with 13 bases separating them. This CDR3 contains 13 residues. CDR3 sequence (DNA): TGTGCCAGCAGAGGGGGGGGCCAGTACGAGCAGTACTTC. Translating it yields CASRGGGQYEQYF.

This clonotype turned up a few times. The chain links TRBV2 to TRBJ1-2, with D perhaps matching TRBD1 (5 bases). CDR3 size: 14 residues. V lost 0 bases, J lost 6 bases, and 11 bases lay in between. CDR1 and CDR2 (germline): SNHLY, FYNNEI. Written as DNA, the CDR3 is TGTGCCAGCAGTGAAGCGGGACTCCTTGATGGCTACACCTTC. The encoded protein is CASSEAGLLDGYTF.

CDR3 protein: CSASALGQGGFNEQFF. CDR3 DNA sequence: TGCAGTGCTAGCGCCCTGGGACAGGGAGGATTCAATGAGCAGTTCTTC. The chain combines TRBV20-1 with TRBJ2-1, with 9 nucleotides matching TRBD1. The CDR3 consists of 16 residues. The junction had 12 bases not matched to a gene; V was cut back by 3 bases and J by 6 bases. Looked up from germline, CDR1 is DFQATT and CDR2 is SNEGSKA (reference sequence).

This clonotype has only a few counts. The chain combines TRBV5-4 with TRBJ1-2, with 9 bases identical to TRBD1. V was clipped by 4 bases and J by 4 bases; unmatched bases: 11. Germline CDR1 reads SGHNT; CDR2 reads YYREEE (reference sequence). This CDR3 has 16 amino acids. The CDR3 is CASSGPGQGNIYGYTF. The CDR3, as DNA: TGTGCCAGCAGCGGACCGGGACAGGGAAACATCTATGGCTACACCTTC.

This clonotype occurred a few times. The chain links TRBV11-2 to TRBJ2-7; 13 bases match TRBD2. CDR1 and CDR2 (germline): SGHAT, FQNNGV. This CDR3 comprises 16 residues. The V and J ends lost 1 base and 3 bases, in that order; junction bases with no gene match: 3. The CDR3 loop reads CASSLGTSGRFYEQYF. The CDR3 DNA is TGTGCCAGCAGCTTAGGGACTAGCGGGAGATTCTACGAGCAGTACTTC.

The chain couples TRBV5-4 to TRBJ1-1, with 7 bases fitting TRBD1. CDR1 is SGHNT, CDR2 YYREEE, per germline (reference sequence). The V segment lost 0 bases and the J segment 0 bases; nucleotides outside the gene matches: 5. The CDR3 covers 16 residues. CDR3 region: CASSLGGQRMNTEAFF. The CDR3 nucleotides are TGTGCCAGCAGCTTGGGGGGACAGAGGATGAACACTGAAGCTTTCTTT.

The sample holds a few counts of this clonotype. The genes are TRBV2 and TRBJ1-5, with TRBD1 identical over 8 bases. J lost 0 bases, V lost 7 bases, and 5 bases had no gene match. CDR3 length: 15 residues. Germline V gene data show CDR1 as SNHLY and CDR2 as FYNNEI. CDR3 DNA: TGTGCCAGCACGGGACAGGCCCATAGCAATCAGCCCCAGCATTTT. Translation gives CASTGQAHSNQPQHF.

This clonotype showed up just a few times. This chain connects TRBV28 to TRBJ1-1, with no clear D. The CDR3 covers 14 residues. Germline V gene lookup returns CDR1 MDHEN and CDR2 SYDVKM. The ends were cut back, 2 bases at V and 0 bases at J, with 7 bases in the middle. The DNA of the CDR3 is TGTGCCAGCAGTTTACGGGCTATGAACACTGAAGCTTTCTTT. This gives the protein CASSLRAMNTEAFF.

The chain uses TRBV6-1 and TRBJ2-7; 7 bases match TRBD1. V shed 6 bases, J shed 2 bases, and the junction held 7 bases outside the gene matches. Germline-derived CDR1 and CDR2 are MNHNS and SASEGT. This CDR3 contains 14 residues. DNA for the CDR3: TGTGCCAGCAGCCAAGGGGACAGAGCCTACGAGCAGTACTTC. It encodes CASSQGDRAYEQYF.

Only one count was recorded for this clonotype. This chain uses TRBV2 with TRBJ2-7; D possibly corresponds to TRBD2 (7 bases). Deletions cut 6 bases from V and 5 bases from J, with 20 bases between. The germline gives CDR1 SNHLY, CDR2 FYNNEI. The CDR3 sequence is 15 residues long. In DNA, the CDR3 is TGTGCCAGCAGCCGGGAGGCTGGGGGCCTGAACGAGCAGTACTTC. It is translated as CASSREAGGLNEQYF.

The rearrangement joins TRBV24-1 to TRBJ2-3, with 13 bases lining up with TRBD2. CDR3 length: 20 amino acids. V shed 3 bases, J shed 3 bases, and the junction held 14 bases outside the gene matches. Germline values: CDR1 KGHDR, CDR2 SFDVKD. In DNA, the CDR3 is TGTGCCACCAGTGATCGACTAGCGGGAGGTCTCCACTTCGGGACAGATACGCAGTATTTT. Its protein is CATSDRLAGGLHFGTDTQYF.

This clonotype was seen a handful of times. The chain is built from TRBV20-1 and TRBJ1-3; TRBD1 matches at 10 bases. CDR3 length: 15 residues. Germline V gene sequence: CDR1 DFQATT, CDR2 SNEGSKA (reference sequence). The ends lost 6 bases at V and 3 bases at J; junction bases unmatched: 8. CDR3 region: CSAKRQGAGGNTIYF. Written as DNA, the CDR3 is TGCAGTGCGAAACGACAGGGGGCGGGTGGAAACACCATATATTTT.

This chain connects TRBV5-6 to TRBJ1-2; the match to TRBD1 covers 10 bases. V gave up 5 bases and J gave up 7 bases; unmatched junction bases: 14. The CDR3 length is 16 residues. CDR1 and CDR2 (germline): SGHDT, YYEEEE. CDR3: CASSPASPGQGFGYTF. CDR3 DNA: TGTGCCAGCAGTCCGGCCTCTCCGGGACAGGGGTTTGGCTACACCTTC. Complete variable domain (other parts from reference TRBV5-6 and TRBJ1-2): DAGVTQSPTHLIKTRGQQVTLRCSPKSGHDTVSWYQQALGQGPQFIFQYYEEEERQRGNFPDRFSGHQFPNYSSELNVNALLLGDSALYLCASSPASPGQGFGYTFGSGTRLTVV.

A few counts support this clonotype. The V call is TRBV6-1, the J call TRBJ2-1; D uncertain. CDR3 length equals 15 residues. Germline V gene sequence: CDR1 MNHNS, CDR2 SASEGT. V gave up 1 base and J gave up 12 bases, with 19 bases separating them. Here the CDR3 reads CASSEVDKDQHGQFF. The CDR3 DNA follows: TGTGCCAGCAGTGAAGTGGATAAGGACCAACATGGGCAGTTCTTC.

This clonotype has only one observation. The V gene is TRBV2, the J gene TRBJ2-7; D remains unclear. The CDR3 has 12 amino acids. Trimming cost V 2 bases and J 1 base, with 3 bases left between them. Per the germline V gene, CDR1 is SNHLY and CDR2 is FYNNEI. CDR3 sequence (DNA): TGTGCCAGCAGTGAACAGTCCTACGAGCAGTACTTC. Encoded protein: CASSEQSYEQYF.